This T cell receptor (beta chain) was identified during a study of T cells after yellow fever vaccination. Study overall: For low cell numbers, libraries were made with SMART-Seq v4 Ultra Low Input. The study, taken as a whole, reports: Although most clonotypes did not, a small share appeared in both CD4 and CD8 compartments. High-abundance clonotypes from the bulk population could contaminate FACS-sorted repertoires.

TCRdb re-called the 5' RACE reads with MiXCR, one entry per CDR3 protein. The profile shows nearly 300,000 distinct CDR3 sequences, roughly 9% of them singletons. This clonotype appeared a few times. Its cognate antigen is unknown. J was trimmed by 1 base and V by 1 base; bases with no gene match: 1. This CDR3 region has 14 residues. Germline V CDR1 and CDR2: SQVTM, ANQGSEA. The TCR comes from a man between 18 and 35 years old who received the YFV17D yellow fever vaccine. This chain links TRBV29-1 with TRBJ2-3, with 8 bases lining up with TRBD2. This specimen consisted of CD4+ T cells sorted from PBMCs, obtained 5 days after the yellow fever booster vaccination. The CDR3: CSVEGGGRTDTQYF. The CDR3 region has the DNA TGCAGCGTTGAAGGCGGGGGGCGCACAGATACGCAGTATTTT.